A single sample gave rise to the 25 T cell receptor beta chains below, sequenced in a study of blood T cell repertoires in COVID-19. Sequencing used immunoSEQ multiplex PCR; TCRdb keeps in-frame clones, though not all of them. There are approximately 240,000 clones in the sample; approximately 87% occur only once, and 3% to 3.5% lies in the top ten. Sequencing used PBMCs or T cells enriched from blood (not recorded which). Every receptor here comes from a woman in her forties or fifties in a cohort exposed to, infected with or recovered from COVID-19 (not recorded which).

This clone came up a few times. This rearrangement joins TRBV5-1 to TRBJ1-4; D not certain. This CDR3 contains 13 residues. Trimming shortened V by 5 bases and J by 8 bases, and 13 bases separated the two germline ends. Germline-derived CDR1 and CDR2 are SGHRS and YFSETQ. This CDR3 is CASRRTPEEKLFF. For the CDR3, the DNA is TGCGCCAGCAGAAGAACCCCCGAGGAAAAACTGTTTTTT.

The CDR3 sequence: CASSQGVTNSGNTIYF. The CDR3, as DNA: TGCGCCAGCAGCCAAGGGGTGACTAACTCTGGAAACACCATATATTTT. This chain uses TRBV4-1 with TRBJ1-3; no clear D gene. CDR3 size: 16 residues. In germline, CDR1 is MGHRA, CDR2 YSYEKL. Trimming removed 1 base from V and 0 bases from J, with 10 bases in between.

The chain links TRBV3-1 (or the pseudogene TRBV3-2) to TRBJ2-1, with TRBD2 as a possible D gene (7 bases). V gave up 1 base and J gave up 9 bases, with 16 bases separating them. CDR1 is LGHDT, CDR2 YNNKEL, per germline (reference sequence). The CDR3 extends over 15 amino acids. CDR3 sequence reads: CASSQVAGAYSEQFF. The CDR3 coding sequence is TGTGCCAGCAGCCAAGTGGCGGGGGCTTATAGTGAGCAGTTCTTC.

V gene TRBV12-5 combines with J gene TRBJ2-7; the D gene is possibly TRBD1 (7 bases). Germline CDR1 and CDR2: LGHNT and FRNRAP. Trimming left V 1 base short and J 2 bases short, with 24 bases between. The CDR3 spans 19 residues. CDR3 DNA sequence: TGTGCTAGTGGTTTGGCGCTGACAGGGACTTTAGGGGTAACCTACGAGCAGTACTTC. This sequence encodes CASGLALTGTLGVTYEQYF.

The chain employs TRBV6-5 and TRBJ1-5, with 7 bases that match TRBD1. CDR3 size: 15 residues. Looked up from germline, CDR1 is MNHEY and CDR2 is SVGAGI. The V gene end was trimmed by 2 bases and the J gene end by 4 bases; junction bases not matched to a gene: 5. CDR3: CASSYGTVGNQPQHF. Here the CDR3 DNA reads TGTGCCAGCAGTTACGGGACAGTGGGGAATCAGCCCCAGCATTTT.

The chain uses TRBV7-9 and TRBJ2-3; TRBD1 might be the D (5 bases). Trimming removed 2 bases at V and 1 base at J, with 10 bases between. Per the germline V gene, CDR1 is SEHNR and CDR2 is FQNEAQ (reference sequence). The CDR3 sequence is 15 residues long. The CDR3 nucleotides read TGTGCCAGCAGCTTACCAGGGCCAGGCACAGATACGCAGTATTTT. Residues: CASSLPGPGTDTQYF.

The chain couples TRBV29-1 to TRBJ2-5, with TRBD2 matching 8 bases. Germline V lookup: CDR1 SQVTM, CDR2 ANQGSEA. V gave up 5 bases and J gave up 1 base; unmatched junction bases: 3. The CDR3 length is 13 residues. In DNA form, the CDR3 reads TGCAGCGTTCGGGGGGGCTTCCAAGAGACCCAGTACTTC. It is translated as CSVRGGFQETQYF. The full variable domain, rest sourced from reference TRBV29-1 and TRBJ2-5, is SAVISQKPSRDICQRGTSLTIQCQVDSQVTMMFWYRQQPGQSLTLIATANQGSEATYESGFVIDKFPISRPNLTFSTLTVSNMSPEDSSIYLCSVRGGFQETQYFGPGTRLLVL.

V is TRBV9 and J is TRBJ1-6; D is undetermined. This CDR3 region has 18 residues. Per the germline V gene, CDR1 is SGDLS and CDR2 is YYNGEE. The V end lost 3 bases, the J end lost 7 bases, and 23 bases lay between the germline ends. The CDR3 DNA is TGTGCCAGCAGCGACTACCCCGGTTCCGGGAGCCTAAATTCACCCCTCCACTTT. It codes for CASSDYPGSGSLNSPLHF.

The sample holds one count of this clone. The rearrangement joins TRBV7-2 to TRBJ2-3, with D hard to call. Trimming cost V 5 bases and J 6 bases, with 15 bases left between them. The CDR3 is made up of 14 amino acids. The germline V gene encodes CDR1 SGHTA and CDR2 FQGNSA. Here the CDR3 reads CASSPYISSDTQYF. The CDR3 nucleotides read TGTGCCAGCAGCCCGTATATTTCGAGTGATACGCAGTATTTT.

This chain uses TRBV7-2 with TRBJ1-1, with 7 bases aligning to TRBD1. V gave up 5 bases and J gave up 7 bases; unmatched junction bases: 16. This CDR3 has 16 residues. Germline V gene lookup returns CDR1 SGHTA and CDR2 FQGNSA. CDR3: CASSLRQGRGNVEAFF. In nucleotides, the CDR3 is TGTGCCAGCAGCCTCCGACAGGGTAGGGGAAATGTTGAAGCTTTCTTT. The whole variable domain, remainder taken from reference TRBV7-2 and TRBJ1-1, is GAGVSQSPSNKVTEKGKDVELRCDPISGHTALYWYRQSLGQGLEFLIYFQGNSAPDKSGLPSDRFSAERTGGSVSTLTIQRTQQEDSAVYLCASSLRQGRGNVEAFFGQGTRLTVV.

The chain recombines TRBV28 with TRBJ1-1; 7 positions match TRBD1. Trimming at V came to 3 bases and at J to 0 bases, leaving 7 bases not matched to a gene. CDR1 MDHEN and CDR2 SYDVKM come from the germline V gene. The CDR3 totals 16 residues. This CDR3 is CASSFQPGQMNTEAFF. As DNA, the CDR3 is TGTGCCAGCAGTTTCCAACCGGGACAGATGAACACTGAAGCTTTCTTT.

V gene TRBV2 combines with J gene TRBJ2-2, with 10 bases that match TRBD2. V was clipped by 7 bases and J by 4 bases; unmatched bases: 6. This CDR3 is built from 15 residues. Germline CDR1 reads SNHLY; CDR2 reads FYNNEI. The CDR3 reads CASTGTSASTGELFF. The CDR3 bases are TGTGCCAGCACTGGGACTAGCGCAAGCACCGGGGAGCTGTTTTTT. Filled out from reference TRBV2 and TRBJ2-2, the complete variable domain reads EPEVTQTPSHQVTQMGQEVILRCVPISNHLYFYWYRQILGQKVEFLVSFYNNEISEKSEIFDDQFSVERPDGSNFTLKIRSTKLEDSAMYFCASTGTSASTGELFFGEGSRLTVL.

The chain has TRBV25-1 and TRBJ1-6, with 7 bases aligning to TRBD1. J was trimmed by 0 bases and V by 3 bases; bases with no gene match: 5. Per germline, CDR1 MGHDK and CDR2 SYGVNS. The CDR3 runs 17 residues. The DNA for the CDR3 is TGTGCCAGCAGTGATACAGGGGTGAGCTCCTATAATTCACCCCTCCACTTT. It specifies CASSDTGVSSYNSPLHF.

The V and J genes are TRBV5-1 and TRBJ2-3, with TRBD2 matching 7 bases. J lost 0 bases, V lost 8 bases, and 6 bases had no gene match. Germline V CDR1 and CDR2: SGHRS, YFSETQ. This CDR3 contains 14 residues. The CDR3 bases are TGCGCCAGTAAGCGGGGAGAGAGCACAGATACGCAGTATTTT. The encoded protein is CASKRGESTDTQYF. Together with reference TRBV5-1 and TRBJ2-3, the CDR3 gives the full variable domain: KAGVTQTPRYLIKTRGQQVTLSCSPISGHRSVSWYQQTPGQGLQFLFEYFSETQRNKGNFPGRFSGRQFSNSRSEMNVSTLELGDSALYLCASKRGESTDTQYFGPGTRLTVL.

The V gene is TRBV19, the J gene TRBJ1-6; 8 bases match TRBD1. Germline trimming cut 3 bases from V and 9 bases from J; bases unmatched to any gene: 13. The CDR3 sequence is 17 residues long. From germline, CDR1 is LNHDA and CDR2 SQIVND (reference sequence). CDR3 coding DNA: TGTGCCAGTAGTATTCAACCCCGAGGACAGGGTGGTTCACCCCTCCACTTT. The encoded protein is CASSIQPRGQGGSPLHF.

This chain joins TRBV6-5 and TRBJ1-3; TRBD1 is a possible D gene (5 bases). The germline V gene encodes CDR1 MNHEY and CDR2 SVGAGI. V was cut by 6 bases and J by 0 bases, with 12 bases left in between. CDR3 length equals 15 residues. CDR3 nucleotides: TGTGCCAGCAGGATCGCGGGGGGCTCTGGAAACACCATATATTTT. Translating it yields CASRIAGGSGNTIYF.

This sequence joins TRBV30 and TRBJ2-1; the D gene is possibly TRBD1 (6 bases). CDR1 GTSNPN and CDR2 SVGIG come from the germline V gene (reference sequence). This CDR3 has 16 amino acids. Trimming shortened V by 4 bases and J by 9 bases, and 25 bases separated the two germline ends. The CDR3 coding sequence is TGTGCCTGGATCTCATGGGGGCAAGGGTTACGTGGTGAGCAGTTCTTC. This gives the protein CAWISWGQGLRGEQFF.

The genes are TRBV15 and TRBJ1-1; D might be TRBD1 (6 bases). Trimming took 0 bases from V and 2 from J, leaving 10 bases between them. CDR1 LNHNV and CDR2 YYDKDF come from the germline V gene (reference sequence). The CDR3 contains 15 residues. In nucleotides, the CDR3 is TGTGCCACCAGCAGAGATCCAGGGGTAAACACTGAAGCTTTCTTT. It is translated as CATSRDPGVNTEAFF.

The chain has TRBV19 and TRBJ1-1, with unresolved D. Trimming took 6 bases from V and 6 from J, leaving 8 bases between them. This CDR3 is 11 amino acids long. Germline lookup yields CDR1 LNHDA and CDR2 SQIVND (reference sequence). CDR3 sequence reads: CASSPGSEAFF. CDR3 DNA sequence: TGTGCCAGTAGCCCAGGCTCTGAAGCTTTCTTT.

The chain joins TRBV4-1 to TRBJ2-1, with TRBD1 identical over 10 bases. Germline CDR1 reads MGHRA; CDR2 reads YSYEKL. The CDR3 has 17 residues. The V gene end was trimmed by 3 bases and the J gene end by 7 bases; junction bases not matched to a gene: 12. CDR3 DNA sequence: TGCGCCAGCAGCCACGCAGACAGGGGGCTTCTTATTAATGAGCAGTTCTTC. Translated: CASSHADRGLLINEQFF.

The chain combines TRBV11-3 with TRBJ1-3; 7 bases agree with TRBD1. Germline trimming cut 4 bases from V and 0 bases from J; bases unmatched to any gene: 3. This CDR3 has 15 amino acids. The germline V gene has CDR1 SGHNT and CDR2 YENEEA. CDR3 bases: TGTGCCAGCAGCTACCGGACAGGCTCTGGAAACACCATATATTTT. It translates to CASSYRTGSGNTIYF.

This rearrangement joins TRBV28 to TRBJ1-5; D possibly corresponds to TRBD1 (6 bases). This CDR3 is 16 amino acids long. In germline, CDR1 is MDHEN, CDR2 SYDVKM. V shed 4 bases and J shed 4 bases, with 17 bases lying between them. CDR3 in DNA: TGTGCCAGCAGTTCCGCGGGGGGGGCCGAGAATCAGCCCCAGCATTTT. Protein product: CASSSAGGAENQPQHF. Full variable domain (remainder filled in from reference TRBV28 and TRBJ1-5): DVKVTQSSRYLVKRTGEKVFLECVQDMDHENMFWYRQDPGLGLRLIYFSYDVKMKEKGDIPEGYSVSREKKERFSLILESASTNQTSMYLCASSSAGGAENQPQHFGDGTRLSIL.

V is TRBV28 and J is TRBJ1-1; 7 positions match TRBD1. V dropped 1 base and J dropped 4; count of bases not matched to a gene: 6. The CDR3 contains 15 residues. Germline values: CDR1 MDHEN, CDR2 SYDVKM. The chain's CDR3 is CASSLSSTGRTEAFF. CDR3 bases: TGTGCCAGCAGTTTATCCTCGACAGGGCGCACTGAAGCTTTCTTT. The variable domain in full, with the rest retrieved from reference TRBV28 and TRBJ1-1, is DVKVTQSSRYLVKRTGEKVFLECVQDMDHENMFWYRQDPGLGLRLIYFSYDVKMKEKGDIPEGYSVSREKKERFSLILESASTNQTSMYLCASSLSSTGRTEAFFGQGTRLTVV.

In its sample, this clone was seen once. The V call is TRBV6-5, the J call TRBJ1-2; TRBD1 might be the D (6 bases). The germline CDR1 and CDR2 sequences are MNHEY and SVGAGI. This CDR3 contains 13 residues. V lost 8 bases to trimming and J lost 0 bases, with 10 bases between them. The CDR3 spells CASVDRTNYGYTF. CDR3 coding DNA: TGTGCCAGCGTCGACAGGACTAACTATGGCTACACCTTC.

This clone was seen a handful of times. J is TRBJ2-6 and V is TRBV4-1; maybe TRBD2 (6 bases). There are 18 residues in the CDR3. The germline gives CDR1 MGHRA, CDR2 YSYEKL. The V gene lost 0 bases and the J gene lost 2 bases, with 14 bases spanning the gap. The DNA of the CDR3 is TGCGCCAGCAGCCAAGAACCGCCGGGCGGGGCTGGGGCCAACGTCCTGACTTTC. Encoded protein: CASSQEPPGGAGANVLTF.